This T cell receptor (beta chain) is drawn from a study of T cells after yellow fever vaccination. 5'RACE template switching generated TCR cDNA, adding a universal primer site and UMIs. One entry per CDR3 protein, called by TCRdb with MiXCR from the 5' RACE reads. The table has 250,000 or so distinct CDR3 sequences, 6.9% seen once. Notes on the study in general: At approximately 96% for CD4 and approximately 89% for CD8, most primary-vaccination clones showed up again after the booster. The secondary response was weaker, and its peak arrived faster, on day 5 versus 15.

Comment on this clonotype: Its specificity is unknown.

Sequenced here: CD4+ T cells sorted from PBMCs, sampled 15 days after the yellow fever booster vaccination. This sequence originates from a young man who received the YFV17D yellow fever vaccine.

The CDR3 DNA reads TGTGCCAGCAGTTTTGTAGCAGGCTCCAGCTATGGCTACACCTTC. It translates to CASSFVAGSSYGYTF. The chain has TRBV6-2 or TRBV6-3 and TRBJ1-2; D unresolved. Between the trimmed V and J ends, which lost 4 bases and 4 bases, there was a span of 16 bases. In germline, CDR1 is MNHEY, CDR2 SVGEGT. The CDR3 runs 15 residues.